Listed below are T cell receptor beta chains from one sample, sequenced in a study of post-analysis software for immune sequencing data. MiXCR, run by TCRdb on the PCR reads, gives a single entry per CDR3 protein. The data show hundreds of thousands of distinct CDR3 sequences, 55% to 60% seen once. Sequenced: blood. The receptor source for this set is a girl aged 2-10 years with multiple sclerosis. Each CDR3 is given with its conserved first and last residue. Fields, in order: J gene, V gene, D gene, clone size, CDR3 DNA, CDR3 protein. The D gene is left open where the match is weak. A clone size is listed for some rows: how often the clone was seen (once, few, many), or a class if it is expanded.

>TRBJ2-4|TRBV29-1|.|few
TGCAGCGCCCTCGGGGTATCAGGGACCATTCAGTACTTC
CSALGVSGTIQYF
>TRBJ2-4|TRBV7-7|.|.
TGTGCCAGCAGCTTAGCTAACATCATAGCCAAAAACATTCAGTACTTC
CASSLANIIAKNIQYF
>TRBJ2-1|TRBV29-1|TRBD2|.
TGCAGCGTTGCCGGGACTAGTAACCCCAATGAGCAGTTCTTC
CSVAGTSNPNEQFF
>TRBJ2-3|TRBV12-3/TRBV12-4|.|.
TGTGCCAGCAGTTTTTTGGCGGCGCCCGCGGATACGCAGTATTTT
CASSFLAAPADTQYF
>TRBJ1-1|TRBV14|TRBD1|.
TGTGCCAGCAGCCAAGATAGAGGGGGCAAAGCTTTCTTT
CASSQDRGGKAFF
>TRBJ2-7|TRBV4-1|.|few
TGCGCCAGCAGCCAAGACTTCGGATACCTCTACGAGCAGTACTTC
CASSQDFGYLYEQYF
>TRBJ2-7|TRBV27|TRBD2|.
TGTGCCAGCAGTTTCAAATCCCGGGAGGGACCCTACGAGCAGTACTTC
CASSFKSREGPYEQYF
>TRBJ2-7|TRBV4-2|.|.
TGTGCCAGCAGCCAGGAGACAGACGCCTACGAGCAGTACTTC
CASSQETDAYEQYF
>TRBJ2-1|TRBV9|TRBD2|.
TGTGCCAGCAGCGTACCTAGCGGGGGGTACAATGAGCAGTTCTTC
CASSVPSGGYNEQFF
>TRBJ1-2|TRBV6-2/TRBV6-3|.|.
TGTGCCAGCAGTCTTCCCGGTGTACAGGTCTCCTATGGCTACACCTTC
CASSLPGVQVSYGYTF
>TRBJ1-1|TRBV7-9|TRBD1|.
TGTGCCAGCAGCTCGGACAGGGTGTTGGAAGCTTTCTTT
CASSSDRVLEAFF
>TRBJ2-1|TRBV11-2|TRBD1|.
TGTGCCAGCAGCTTCGTGGGGACAGGGGGCTACAATGAGCAGTTCTTC
CASSFVGTGGYNEQFF
>TRBJ1-2|TRBV27|.|few
TGTGCCAGCGGGACGAAAGGCTATGGCTACACCTTC
CASGTKGYGYTF
>TRBJ2-7|TRBV18|.|few
TGTGCCAGCTCGCCGAGTGGGGGGTCGGTATTATTATACGAGCAGTACTTC
CASSPSGGSVLLYEQYF